A single sample gave rise to the 8 T cell receptor beta chains below, sequenced in a study of OX40 agonist ivuxolimab in advanced cancers. Libraries were made using the immunoSEQ multiplex PCR assay. The table was pulled from immuneACCESS by TCRdb, which kept in-frame rearrangements only. Such tables lose some clones; where checked, under half of the loss comes from unresolved V genes, and the rest has no known cause. This sample has some 95,000 clones in its table, and about 91% of those were observed once. 0.51% of the sample rests with the top ten. Specimen: CD4+ or CD8+ T cells sorted from blood, collected in a trial of the OX40 agonist ivuxolimab. The origin of the receptors is an adult with an advanced solid tumor such as melanoma, head and neck, liver or kidney cancer.

The J gene is TRBJ2-3, the V gene TRBV19; TRBD1 is a possible D gene (5 bases). Trimming removed 0 bases from V and 5 bases from J, with 12 bases in between. CDR1 is LNHDA and CDR2 is SQIVND in the germline V gene (reference sequence). This CDR3 contains 15 residues. The CDR3 region is CASSIDQGAGDTQYF. CDR3 DNA sequence: TGTGCCAGTAGTATAGATCAAGGGGCTGGAGATACGCAGTATTTT.

The chain carries TRBV29-1 and TRBJ2-2; D not resolved. CDR1 SQVTM and CDR2 ANQGSEA come from the germline V gene. The ends were cut back, 2 bases at V and 4 bases at J, with 11 bases in the middle. CDR3 size: 14 residues. The CDR3 here is CSVERVLGTGELFF. Written as DNA, the CDR3 is TGCAGCGTTGAAAGGGTCTTGGGCACCGGGGAGCTGTTTTTT.

The rearrangement uses TRBV7-6 and TRBJ2-7; 8 bases fit TRBD1. Germline V gene sequence: CDR1 SGHVS, CDR2 FNYEAQ. This CDR3 has 13 residues. V was pared by 5 bases and J by 6 bases, with 6 bases of the junction left unmatched. The CDR3 here is CASSPGQASEQYF. In DNA, the CDR3 is TGTGCCAGCAGCCCGGGACAGGCCTCCGAGCAGTACTTC.

This clone was recorded a few times. The chain recombines TRBV6-5 with TRBJ2-3; 9 bases line up with TRBD1. V gave up 2 bases and J gave up 3 bases; unmatched junction bases: 3. Germline lookup yields CDR1 MNHEY and CDR2 SVGAGI. The CDR3 length is 15 residues. In DNA form, the CDR3 reads TGTGCCAGCAGTTACCGAGGACAGGGGACAGATACGCAGTATTTT. Translating gives CASSYRGQGTDTQYF.

In DNA, the CDR3 is TGCGCCAGCAGTGAAGGGGGTAGTGAGACCCAGTACTTC. Its protein product is CASSEGGSETQYF. The chain uses TRBV10-1 and TRBJ2-5; D is perhaps TRBD1 (6 bases). Germline CDR1 WNHNN, CDR2 SYGVQD (reference sequence). V lost 3 bases to trimming and J lost 5 bases, with 10 bases between them. This CDR3 spans 13 amino acids.

The chain couples TRBV15 to TRBJ2-3, with 9 bases lining up with TRBD2. Trimming removed 6 bases from V and 6 bases from J; junction bases left unmatched: 10. The CDR3 has 15 amino acids. Germline CDR1 and CDR2: LNHNV and YYDKDF (reference sequence). DNA for the CDR3: TGTGCCACCAGTCGTGCCGCGGGAGGGCTTGATACGCAGTATTTT. Its translation: CATSRAAGGLDTQYF. Using reference TRBV15 and TRBJ2-3 for the parts outside the CDR3, the full variable domain is DAMVIQNPRYQVTQFGKPVTLSCSQTLNHNVMYWYQQKSSQAPKLLFHYYDKDFNNEADTPDNFQSRRPNTSFCFLDIRSPGLGDTAMYLCATSRAAGGLDTQYFGPGTRLTVL.

The J gene is TRBJ2-7, the V gene TRBV19, with 9 bases that match TRBD2. Germline assignment: CDR1 LNHDA and CDR2 SQIVND (reference sequence). The CDR3 loop spans 16 amino acids. Trimming took 4 bases from V and 4 from J; bases not matched to a gene: 11. The CDR3 DNA follows: TGTGCCAGTAGTAGGGGAGAGGGCGGGAGGGCGTACGAGCAGTACTTC. Translating it yields CASSRGEGGRAYEQYF.

The chain has TRBV6-1 and TRBJ2-2, with 8 bases identical to TRBD1. The length of the CDR3 is 15 residues. CDR1 and CDR2 (germline): MNHNS, SASEGT. V gave up 7 bases and J gave up 0 bases; unmatched junction bases: 4. The chain's CDR3 is CASTPGQANTGELFF. The CDR3 DNA follows: TGTGCCAGCACCCCGGGACAGGCGAACACCGGGGAGCTGTTTTTT.